The 32 T cell receptor beta chains below come from one sample, sequenced in a study of tumor and adjacent non-tumor tissue in lung cancer. TCRbeta libraries were built with three rounds of nested PCR, modified from ARM-PCR. TCRdb used MiXCR to reprocess the multiplex PCR reads, holding one entry per CDR3 protein. The sample lists around 120,000 distinct CDR3 sequences; about 66% were seen once. This sample's RNA came from whole unsorted tissue. Sequenced: lung tumor tissue. These receptors all come from a man in his thirties or forties with non-small cell lung cancer.

This chain connects TRBV5-6 to TRBJ1-6; D not certain. V was shortened by 4 bases and J by 2 bases, with 13 bases between the two germline ends. This CDR3 is built from 16 residues. Germline values: CDR1 SGHDT, CDR2 YYEEEE. The CDR3 DNA is TGTGCCAGCAGCCTAGGAGATGGGACCTATAATTCACCCCTCCACTTT. The encoded protein is CASSLGDGTYNSPLHF.

V and J are TRBV5-6 and TRBJ2-1; 10 bases agree with TRBD1. V was pared by 2 bases and J by 7 bases, with 9 bases of the junction left unmatched. Germline V gene sequence: CDR1 SGHDT, CDR2 YYEEEE. This CDR3 contains 16 residues. The CDR3 DNA is TGTGCCAGCAGCTTCTTTACGACAGGGGGCCGGAATGAGCAGTTCTTC. Translating it yields CASSFFTTGGRNEQFF.

On this clonotype: Its ends do not fully match the called genes, so a read error is possible. The gene calls are TRBV6-6 and TRBJ2-3; the D is unclear. Germline CDR1 and CDR2: MNHNY and SVGAGI (reference sequence). The CDR3 is 13 residues long. This chain's CDR3 is CACSSGYSDTQYF. Written as DNA, the CDR3 is TGTGCCTGCAGCTCTGGCTATTCAGATACACAGTATTTT.

The V and J genes are TRBV6-2 or TRBV6-3 and TRBJ2-1; D is ambiguous. V was shortened by 5 bases and J by 0 bases, with 11 bases between the two germline ends. Germline assignment: CDR1 MNHEY and CDR2 SVGEGT. The CDR3 is 15 residues long. CDR3 residues: CASSTLISSYNEQFF. The DNA for the CDR3 is TGTGCCAGCAGTACCTTGATCTCCTCCTACAATGAGCAGTTCTTC.

Regarding this clonotype: Relative to the germline gene, one junction end is altered; a read error may explain this. V usage is TRBV5-8 and J usage is TRBJ2-2; D possibly corresponds to TRBD2 (5 bases). The germline V gene encodes CDR1 SGHTS and CDR2 YDEGEE. This CDR3 contains 16 residues. CDR3 coding DNA: TGTGCCAGCAGCCGCTGCGGACTTACGTCGGCCGGGGAGCTGTTCTTT. It encodes CASSRCGLTSAGELFF.

Points on this clonotype: A read error may account for a junction end that differs from germline. The genes are TRBV11-2 and TRBJ2-1; D unclear. The germline gives CDR1 SGHAT, CDR2 FQNNGV. CDR3 size: 13 residues. In DNA form, the CDR3 reads TGTGCCAGCAGCTCACACCGGACGATAGAGCAGTTTTTC. Translating it yields CASSSHRTIEQFF.

This clonotype was counted at least ten times. The chain links TRBV20-1 to TRBJ2-1, with 7 bases aligning to TRBD2. V dropped 3 bases and J dropped 2; count of bases not matched to a gene: 4. The CDR3 covers 14 residues. Germline CDR1 DFQATT, CDR2 SNEGSKA (reference sequence). The CDR3 region is CSASGRYAYNEQFF. Written as DNA, the CDR3 is TGCAGTGCTAGCGGGAGGTATGCCTACAATGAGCAGTTCTTC.

Worth noting for this clonotype: A much larger clone sits a single nucleotide away, making a read error possible. The chain joins TRBV12-3 or TRBV12-4 to TRBJ2-1, with a tentative D call TRBD2 (6 bases). Between the trimmed V and J ends, which lost 1 base and 6 bases, there was a span of 13 bases. The CDR3 spans 15 residues. The CDR3 region has the DNA TGTGCCAGCAGTTTAGATTGCGGGGCTGTCAATGAGCAGTTCTTC. Translating gives CASSLDCGAVNEQFF.

With regard to this clonotype: Being one base from a much bigger clone, this may be a read error. V usage is TRBV28 and J usage is TRBJ2-1, with D possibly matching TRBD2 (5 bases). The CDR3 runs to 15 residues. Germline-derived CDR1 and CDR2 are MDHEN and SYDVKM. CDR3 DNA: TGTGCCAGCAGTTTTCTGGGGTTTTCGGGGAATGGGCAGTTCTTC. Its translation is CASSFLGFSGNGQFF.

This clonotype appeared many times. The rearrangement links TRBV12-3 or TRBV12-4 to TRBJ1-6; D uncertain. The CDR3 is 14 amino acids. The V end lost 5 bases, the J end lost 7 bases, and 12 bases lay between the germline ends. CDR3 protein: CASSPRGRNSPLHF. CDR3 DNA sequence: TGTGCCAGCAGTCCTCGGGGTCGCAATTCACCCCTCCACTTT.

Concerning this clonotype itself: A much larger clone lies one base from this, so it may be a read error. The J gene is TRBJ1-3, the V gene TRBV6-5; TRBD1 matches at 7 bases. The length of the CDR3 is 15 residues. With 7 bases clipped from V and 0 bases from J, the junction kept 6 bases outside the gene matches. In germline, CDR1 is MNHEY, CDR2 SVGAGI. The CDR3 region is CASILDRSSGNTIYF. Here the CDR3 DNA reads TGTGCCAGCATACTGGACAGGAGCTCTGGAAACACCATATATTTT.

The gene calls are TRBV11-2 and TRBJ2-7; perhaps D is TRBD1 or TRBD2 (5 bases each). The CDR3 runs to 14 residues. V lost 8 bases and J lost 2, with 16 bases in between. Germline V gene lookup returns CDR1 SGHAT and CDR2 FQNNGV. The CDR3 DNA follows: TGTGCCAGCGGACCGGGGACGATGGCCTACGAGCAGTACTTC. This sequence encodes CASGPGTMAYEQYF.

Note on this clonotype: A read error is possible here, since a much larger clone lies one base away. This chain connects TRBV20-1 to TRBJ1-2, with D uncertain. CDR1 and CDR2 (germline): DFQATT, SNEGSKA (reference sequence). CDR3 size: 15 residues. CDR3 in DNA: TGCAGTGCTAGAGAGCCACCTTCCGCTAACTATGTCTACACCTTC. Its translation: CSAREPPSANYVYTF.

With respect to this clonotype: A junction end diverges from the germline sequence, so it may reflect a read error. This rearrangement joins TRBV7-3 to TRBJ2-3; D remains ambiguous. Germline V gives CDR1 SGHTA, CDR2 FQGTGA. The length of the CDR3 is 13 residues. The CDR3 bases are TGTACCAGCATCTTAACCGCTGGAGATACGCAGTATTTT. Its translation is CTSILTAGDTQYF.

This clonotype was counted ten times or more. The chain is built from TRBV29-1 and TRBJ1-1; possible D gene TRBD1, 6 bases. Germline loops: CDR1 SQVTM, CDR2 ANQGSEA. V shed 4 bases and J shed 1 base, with 10 bases lying between them. CDR3 length equals 13 residues. CDR3: CSVVPGANTEAFF. The DNA of the CDR3 is TGCAGCGTTGTTCCGGGGGCGAACACTGAAGCTTTCTTT.

This sequence joins TRBV5-1 and TRBJ2-5, with no clear D. The V gene lost 3 bases and the J gene lost 1 base, with 10 bases spanning the gap. The CDR3 extends over 14 amino acids. Germline V gene sequence: CDR1 SGHRS, CDR2 YFSETQ. This CDR3 reads CASSSGRSQETQYF. The CDR3 DNA reads TGCGCCAGCAGCTCCGGACGGTCCCAAGAGACCCAGTACTTC. Together with reference TRBV5-1 and TRBJ2-5, the CDR3 gives the full variable domain: KAGVTQTPRYLIKTRGQQVTLSCSPISGHRSVSWYQQTPGQGLQFLFEYFSETQRNKGNFPGRFSGRQFSNSRSEMNVSTLELGDSALYLCASSSGRSQETQYFGPGTRLLVL.

A word on this clonotype: This may be a read error: a much more frequent sequence differs by one nucleotide. The gene calls are TRBV29-1 and TRBJ2-1, with D perhaps matching TRBD2 (6 bases). With 5 bases removed from V and 0 bases from J, the gap between germline ends came to 20 bases. Germline V gene sequence: CDR1 SQVTM, CDR2 ANQGSEA. The CDR3 covers 17 residues. The CDR3, as DNA: TGCAGCGTTCAACTTCTACTTTGGGGACTCTCCTACAATGAGCAGTTCTTC. Protein sequence: CSVQLLLWGLSYNEQFF.

The chain is built from TRBV5-5 and TRBJ2-2; D ambiguous. Germline values: CDR1 SGHKS, CDR2 YYEKEE (reference sequence). V was shortened by 4 bases and J by 7 bases, with 20 bases between the two germline ends. The CDR3 contains 16 residues. In DNA form, the CDR3 reads TGTGCCAGCAGCCCGACTCCTGCCCGCACCAGCGGGGAGCTGTTTTTT. Encoded protein: CASSPTPARTSGELFF.

Details on this clonotype: It may be a read error: a sequence one base away is much more abundant. CDR3 coding DNA: TGTGCCAGCAGCCTAATGGGCAATGAGCAGTTCTTC. Translation: CASSLMGNEQFF. The gene calls are TRBV12-3 or TRBV12-4 and TRBJ2-1; D ambiguous. CDR3 length: 12 amino acids. Trimming stripped 6 bases from V and 6 bases from J, with 9 bases between.

Note on this clonotype: A much larger clone differs from this one at a single base, so this may be a read error. This chain uses TRBV7-9 with TRBJ2-3; D uncertain. Looked up from germline, CDR1 is SEHNR and CDR2 is FQNEAQ (reference sequence). The CDR3 contains 13 residues. V gave up 11 bases and J gave up 6 bases, with 18 bases separating them. Here the CDR3 DNA reads TGTGCCGTCCTGGATGGGGTGGCGGATACGCAGTATTTT. Protein: CAVLDGVADTQYF.

This rearrangement joins TRBV10-3 to TRBJ1-4, with D possibly being TRBD1 (6 bases). CDR3 length: 14 amino acids. Germline values: CDR1 ENHRY, CDR2 SYGVKD. V was trimmed by 3 bases and J by 4 bases, leaving 9 bases between them. The CDR3 region has the DNA TGTGCCATCAGTGAAGGGACAAGTAATGAAAAACTGTTTTTT. Translated: CAISEGTSNEKLFF.

Comment on this clonotype: This sequence may be a read error, since a much larger clone differs from it by one base. The J gene is TRBJ2-2, the V gene TRBV20-1; TRBD2 is a possible D gene (6 bases). The CDR3 sequence is 15 residues long. V shed 1 base and J shed 3 bases, with 12 bases lying between them. Germline CDR1 DFQATT, CDR2 SNEGSKA (reference sequence). CDR3 sequence: CSARGLSGDTGELFF. The CDR3 bases are TGCAGTGCTAGAGGACTATCGGGAGACACCGGGGAGCTGTTTTTT.

The chain combines TRBV20-1 with TRBJ2-7; maybe TRBD2 (6 bases). CDR3 length equals 15 residues. From germline, CDR1 is DFQATT and CDR2 SNEGSKA (reference sequence). Trimming removed 0 bases from V and 1 base from J, with 13 bases in between. CDR3 in amino acids: CSARDNSGISYEQYF. The DNA for the CDR3 is TGCAGTGCTAGAGATAATAGCGGTATATCCTACGAGCAGTACTTC.

This clonotype was seen only a few times. This chain connects TRBV6-5 to TRBJ2-3; D perhaps matches TRBD1 (6 bases). CDR3 length equals 14 residues. The ends were cut back, 6 bases at V and 0 bases at J, with 10 bases in the middle. CDR1 is MNHEY and CDR2 is SVGAGI in the germline V gene. CDR3 DNA: TGTGCCAGCAGAAAGGACAGTAGCACAGATACGCAGTATTTT. Protein product: CASRKDSSTDTQYF.

This clonotype was counted a single time. This chain uses TRBV11-1 with TRBJ2-5; TRBD2 is a possible D gene (6 bases). Trimming removed 4 bases at V and 5 bases at J, with 14 bases between. The germline V gene encodes CDR1 SGHAT and CDR2 FQDESV (reference sequence). The CDR3 length is 14 residues. The CDR3 protein is CASSSTAREETQYF. For the CDR3, the DNA is TGTGCCAGCAGCTCAACGGCACGGGAGGAGACCCAGTACTTC.

Notes on this clonotype: A junction end diverges from the germline sequence, so it may reflect a read error. The rearrangement uses TRBV7-8 and TRBJ2-7; 7 nucleotides agree with TRBD1. The V gene's germline CDR1 is SGHVS and CDR2 FQNEAQ. This CDR3 is built from 13 residues. For the CDR3, the DNA is TGTGCCAGCAGCTTATCAGGGGGAAACGAGAAGTACTTC. This codes for CASSLSGGNEKYF.

This clonotype turned up a few times. The chain recombines TRBV30 with TRBJ2-2; possibly TRBD1 or TRBD2 for D (5 bases each). V dropped 2 bases and J dropped 10 bases, with 14 bases sitting between them. CDR3 size: 13 residues. Germline loops: CDR1 GTSNPN, CDR2 SVGIG (reference sequence). For the CDR3, the DNA is TGTGCCTGGAGTTTTCGAGGGGCCGAGGAGCTGTTTTTT. This encodes CAWSFRGAEELFF.

On this clonotype: The junction departs from the called germline gene at one end, perhaps through a read error. This sequence joins TRBV7-3 and TRBJ2-5; D is unclear. The CDR3 length is 15 residues. CDR1 and CDR2 (germline): SGHTA, FQGTGA. The CDR3 nucleotides read TGTGCCAGTAGCTTAACGCCGAGCACATCAGAGACCCAGTACTTC. It yields the protein CASSLTPSTSETQYF.

The chain carries TRBV6-5 and TRBJ2-2; D perhaps matches TRBD2 (6 bases). CDR1 is MNHEY, CDR2 SVGAGI, per germline. The CDR3 extends over 15 amino acids. Trimming stripped 2 bases from V and 2 bases from J, with 9 bases between. The DNA for the CDR3 is TGTGCCAGCAGTTACGGGGACTCCAACACCGGGGAGCTGTTTTTT. Residues: CASSYGDSNTGELFF.

Of note for this clonotype: Sequence at one end of the junction differs from germline and may be a read error. The J gene is TRBJ2-7, the V gene TRBV4-1; D perhaps matches TRBD1 (6 bases). The CDR3 consists of 16 residues. Per germline, CDR1 MGHRA and CDR2 YSYEKL. The CDR3, as DNA: TGCGCCATCAGCCAAGATGAACAGGGAAACACCTACAAGCAGTACTTC. Its protein is CAISQDEQGNTYKQYF.

The J gene is TRBJ2-2, the V gene TRBV6-1; 7 positions match TRBD2. Per the germline V gene, CDR1 is MNHNS and CDR2 is SASEGT. With 5 bases clipped from V and 0 bases from J, the junction kept 3 bases outside the gene matches. CDR3 length equals 15 residues. CDR3 region: CASSSLAANTGELFF. In DNA form, the CDR3 reads TGTGCCAGCAGTAGCCTAGCGGCGAACACCGGGGAGCTGTTTTTT.

Only a few counts were recorded for this clonotype. This chain links TRBV5-1 with TRBJ1-1; D uncertain. This CDR3 contains 12 residues. Trimming stripped 2 bases from V and 1 base from J, with 3 bases between. Germline CDR1 reads SGHRS; CDR2 reads YFSETQ. CDR3 nucleotides: TGCGCCAGCAGCTTACCGAACACTGAAGCTTTCTTT. Protein product: CASSLPNTEAFF. The whole variable domain, remainder taken from reference TRBV5-1 and TRBJ1-1, is KAGVTQTPRYLIKTRGQQVTLSCSPISGHRSVSWYQQTPGQGLQFLFEYFSETQRNKGNFPGRFSGRQFSNSRSEMNVSTLELGDSALYLCASSLPNTEAFFGQGTRLTVV.